This T cell receptor (beta chain) was recovered during a study of blood T cell repertoires in COVID-19. Generated by immunoSEQ multiplex PCR, the TCRdb table keeps only in-frame clones and is missing some. The sample lists approximately 170,000 clones; about four fifths were seen once. The CDR3 spans 20 residues. This clone was detected only once. Sequencing input: peripheral blood. This chain links TRBV21-1 with TRBJ2-7; the DNA was not used to check the table's D call, TRBD1. TRBV21-1 is shown as a pseudogene. This receptor was obtained from a man in his sixties or seventies who had recovered from COVID-19. The CDR3 coding sequence is TGTGCCAGCAGCTCCTTCCCCCAGGGGGCCCCCGACCCTACCTCCTACGAGCAGTACTTC. Its protein product is CASSSFPQGAPDPTSYEQYF.